This T cell receptor (beta chain) was recovered during a study of cytomegalovirus exposure and HLA in healthy donors. Overall study results and limits: Rarity held for most TCR sequences, but there were some public TCRs that occurred in many donors. As confirmed in vitro, a few CMV-associated chains were specific for CMV antigens.

The length of the CDR3 is 14 residues. V was pared by 3 bases and J by 0 bases, with 8 bases between. Germline CDR1 reads LNHDA; CDR2 reads SQIVND (reference sequence). The donors were part of the roughly 120-subject validation cohort, which stood apart from the roughly 670-subject first cohort. Here immunoSEQ multiplex PCR was the method, and the copy in TCRdb shows in-frame clones only, minus some. The sample records approximately 60,000 clones, about 90% being singletons. On this clone itself: The target antigen is unknown.

This receptor was identified in a woman younger than 35 in good health and CMV-seronegative. The specimen was PBMCs. This chain joins TRBV19 and TRBJ1-1; D might be TRBD1 (6 bases). The CDR3 protein is CASSIGQLNTEAFF. For the CDR3, the DNA is TGTGCCAGTAGTATCGGACAGCTGAACACTGAAGCTTTCTTT. The full variable domain, with the rest looked up from reference TRBV19 and TRBJ1-1, is DGGITQSPKYLFRKEGQNVTLSCEQNLNHDAMYWYRQDPGQGLRLIYYSQIVNDFQKGDIAEGYSVSREKKESFPLTVTSAQKNPTAFYLCASSIGQLNTEAFFGQGTRLTVV.